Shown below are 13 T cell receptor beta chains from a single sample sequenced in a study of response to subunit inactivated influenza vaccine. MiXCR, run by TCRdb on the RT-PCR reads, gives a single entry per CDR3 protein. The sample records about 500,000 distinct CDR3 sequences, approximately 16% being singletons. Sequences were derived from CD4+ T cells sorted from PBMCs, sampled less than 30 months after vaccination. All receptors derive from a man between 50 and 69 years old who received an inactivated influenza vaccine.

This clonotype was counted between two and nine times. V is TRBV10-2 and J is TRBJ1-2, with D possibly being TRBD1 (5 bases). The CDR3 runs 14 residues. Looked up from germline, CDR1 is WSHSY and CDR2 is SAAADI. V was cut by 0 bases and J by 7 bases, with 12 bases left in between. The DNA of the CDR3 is TGCGCCAGCAGTGAGTCGTTGAGGGGCGGTGGCTACACCTTC. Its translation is CASSESLRGGGYTF.

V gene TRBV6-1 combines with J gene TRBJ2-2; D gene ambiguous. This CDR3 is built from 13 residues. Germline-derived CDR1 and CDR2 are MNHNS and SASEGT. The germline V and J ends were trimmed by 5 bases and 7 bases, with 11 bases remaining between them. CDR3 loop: CASSRIPRGELFF. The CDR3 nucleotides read TGTGCCAGCAGTCGAATACCTCGCGGGGAGCTGTTTTTT.

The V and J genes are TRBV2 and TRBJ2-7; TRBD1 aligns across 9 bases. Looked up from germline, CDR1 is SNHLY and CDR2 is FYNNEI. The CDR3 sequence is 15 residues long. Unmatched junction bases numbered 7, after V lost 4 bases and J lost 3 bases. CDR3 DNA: TGTGCCAGCAGTGCGGACAGGGGAGGTAACTACGAGCAGTACTTC. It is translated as CASSADRGGNYEQYF. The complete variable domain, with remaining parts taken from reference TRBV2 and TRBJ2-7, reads EPEVTQTPSHQVTQMGQEVILRCVPISNHLYFYWYRQILGQKVEFLVSFYNNEISEKSEIFDDQFSVERPDGSNFTLKIRSTKLEDSAMYFCASSADRGGNYEQYFGPGTRLTVT.

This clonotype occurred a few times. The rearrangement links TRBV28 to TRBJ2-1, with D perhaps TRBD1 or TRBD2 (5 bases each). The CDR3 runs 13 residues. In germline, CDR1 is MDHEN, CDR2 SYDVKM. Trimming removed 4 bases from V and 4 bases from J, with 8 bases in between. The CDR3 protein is CASSWGRYNEQFF. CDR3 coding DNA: TGTGCCAGCAGTTGGGGACGATACAATGAGCAGTTCTTC.

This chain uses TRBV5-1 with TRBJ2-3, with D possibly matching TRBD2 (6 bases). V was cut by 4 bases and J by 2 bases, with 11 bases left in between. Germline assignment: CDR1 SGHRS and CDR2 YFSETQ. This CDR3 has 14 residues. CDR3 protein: CASSPGDFTDTQYF. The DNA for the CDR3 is TGCGCCAGCAGCCCGGGGGACTTCACAGATACGCAGTATTTT.

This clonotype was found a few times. CDR3 loop: CASSFGGTGGNEKLFF. For the CDR3, the DNA is TGTGCCAGCAGTTTCGGTGGGACAGGGGGCAATGAAAAACTGTTTTTT. This chain uses TRBV12-3 or TRBV12-4 with TRBJ1-4, with 12 nucleotides matching TRBD1. Losses at the gene ends were 3 bases for V and 5 bases for J; bases not matched to a gene: 4. CDR3 length: 16 amino acids.

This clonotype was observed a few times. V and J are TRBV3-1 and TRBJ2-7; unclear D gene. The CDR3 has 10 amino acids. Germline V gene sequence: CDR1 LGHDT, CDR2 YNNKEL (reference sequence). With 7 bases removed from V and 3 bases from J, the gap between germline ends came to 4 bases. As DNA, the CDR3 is TGTGCCAGCAAACTCTACGAGCAGTACTTC. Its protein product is CASKLYEQYF.

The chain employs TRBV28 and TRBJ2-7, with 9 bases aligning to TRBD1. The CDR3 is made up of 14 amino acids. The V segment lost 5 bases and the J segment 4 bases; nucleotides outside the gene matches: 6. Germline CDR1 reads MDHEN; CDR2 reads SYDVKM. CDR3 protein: CASSRTGVLYEQYF. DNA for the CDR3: TGTGCCAGCAGTCGGACAGGGGTCCTTTACGAGCAGTACTTC.

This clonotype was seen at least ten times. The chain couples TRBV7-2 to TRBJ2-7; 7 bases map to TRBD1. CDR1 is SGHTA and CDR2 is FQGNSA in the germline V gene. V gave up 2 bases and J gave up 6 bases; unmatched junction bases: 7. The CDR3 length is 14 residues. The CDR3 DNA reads TGTGCCAGCAGCTTAAAAGGGGGCTTATCCGAGCAGTACTTC. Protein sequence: CASSLKGGLSEQYF.

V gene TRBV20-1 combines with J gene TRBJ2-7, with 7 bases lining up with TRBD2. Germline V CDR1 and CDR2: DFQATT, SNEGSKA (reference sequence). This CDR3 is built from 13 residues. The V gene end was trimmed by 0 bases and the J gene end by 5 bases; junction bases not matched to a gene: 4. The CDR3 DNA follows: TGCAGTGCTAGAGATAGGACTAGGGACGAGCAGTACTTC. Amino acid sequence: CSARDRTRDEQYF.

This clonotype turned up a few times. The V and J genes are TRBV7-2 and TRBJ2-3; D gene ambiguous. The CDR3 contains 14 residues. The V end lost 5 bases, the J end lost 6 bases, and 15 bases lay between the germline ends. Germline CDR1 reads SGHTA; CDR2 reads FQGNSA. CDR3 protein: CASSPLIQGDTQYF. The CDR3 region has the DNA TGTGCCAGCAGCCCTCTGATCCAAGGGGATACGCAGTATTTT.

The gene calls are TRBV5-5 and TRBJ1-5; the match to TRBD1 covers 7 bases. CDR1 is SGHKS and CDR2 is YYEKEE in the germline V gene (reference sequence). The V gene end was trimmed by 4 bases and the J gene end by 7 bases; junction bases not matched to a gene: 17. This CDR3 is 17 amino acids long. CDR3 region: CASSVGIRAKGQQPQHF. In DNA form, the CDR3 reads TGTGCCAGCAGCGTAGGGATAAGGGCTAAGGGACAGCAGCCCCAGCATTTT. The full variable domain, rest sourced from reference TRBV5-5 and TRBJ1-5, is DAGVTQSPTHLIKTRGQQVTLRCSPISGHKSVSWYQQVLGQGPQFIFQYYEKEERGRGNFPDRFSARQFPNYSSELNVNALLLGDSALYLCASSVGIRAKGQQPQHFGDGTRLSIL.

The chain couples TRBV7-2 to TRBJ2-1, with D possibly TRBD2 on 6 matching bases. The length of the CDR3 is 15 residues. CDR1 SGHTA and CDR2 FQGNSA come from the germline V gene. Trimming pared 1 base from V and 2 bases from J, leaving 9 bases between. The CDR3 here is CASSLEVAAYNEQFF. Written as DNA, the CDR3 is TGTGCCAGCAGCTTAGAAGTAGCGGCCTACAATGAGCAGTTCTTC.